Shown below are 3 T cell receptor beta chains from a single sample sequenced in a study of metastatic and nonmetastatic thyroid tumors. Every patient was untreated before thyroid surgery. TCRdb re-clonotyped the PCR reads through MiXCR. Of a few thousand clones listed, under 45% are singletons. Sequenced input: adjacent normal tissue. These receptors were obtained from a male donor with papillary thyroid cancer or a benign thyroid nodule (not recorded which). Some clones in this sample may be carry-over from other donors' samples.

This clone was seen only a few times. The CDR3 protein is CASSIFGRGTEAFF. In DNA form, the CDR3 reads TGTGCCAGTAGTATTTTCGGCCGGGGCACTGAAGCTTTCTTT. The rearrangement links TRBV19 to TRBJ1-1; D remains ambiguous. V lost 3 bases and J lost 4, with 12 bases in between. This CDR3 has 14 amino acids. From germline, CDR1 is LNHDA and CDR2 SQIVND (reference sequence).

This clone was detected many times. V gene TRBV24-1 combines with J gene TRBJ2-3; 9 bases align to TRBD2. The V gene end was trimmed by 3 bases and the J gene end by 1 base; junction bases not matched to a gene: 25. In germline, CDR1 is KGHDR, CDR2 SFDVKD. The CDR3 contains 23 residues. DNA for the CDR3: TGTGCCACCAGTGATCCTCCCAATTTGCGGGAGGGCCTAAGGGCTAGTTGCACAGATACGCAGTATTTT. This encodes CATSDPPNLREGLRASCTDTQYF.

The V and J genes are TRBV7-2 and TRBJ2-7; 7 positions match TRBD2. This CDR3 contains 15 residues. V lost 3 bases, J lost 7 bases, and 12 bases stayed unmatched. Germline CDR1 and CDR2: SGHTA and FQGNSA. CDR3 bases: TGTGCCAGCAGCTTGGGGTCTGCGGGAGCCCTGGAGCAGTACTTC. Translated, it gives CASSLGSAGALEQYF.